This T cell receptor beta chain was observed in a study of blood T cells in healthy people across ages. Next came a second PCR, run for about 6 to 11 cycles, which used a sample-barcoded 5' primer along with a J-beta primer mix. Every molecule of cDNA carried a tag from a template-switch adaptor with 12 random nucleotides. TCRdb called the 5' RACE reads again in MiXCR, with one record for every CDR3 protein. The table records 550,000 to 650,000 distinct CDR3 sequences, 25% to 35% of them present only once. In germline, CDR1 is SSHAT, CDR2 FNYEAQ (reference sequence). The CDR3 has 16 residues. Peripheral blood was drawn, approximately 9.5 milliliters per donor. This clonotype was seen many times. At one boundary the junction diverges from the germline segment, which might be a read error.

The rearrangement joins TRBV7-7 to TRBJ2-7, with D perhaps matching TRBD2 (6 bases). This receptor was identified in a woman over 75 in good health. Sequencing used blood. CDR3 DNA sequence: TGTGCTAGCAGCTCGGGCTCCGGGACCGGGGGATACGAGCAGTACTTC. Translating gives CASSSGSGTGGYEQYF.